One and the same sample provided the 15 T cell receptor beta chains below, sequenced in a study of T cell responses to AZD1222 COVID-19 vaccine. The table came from immunoSEQ multiplex PCR; TCRdb's copy has only in-frame clones and leaves some out. The sample includes 150,000 to 200,000 clones, roughly 93% of them seen just once. The source was peripheral blood, collected on day 0 of AZD1222 vaccination. The receptors originated from an adult in good health.

The gene calls are TRBV25-1 and TRBJ2-1, with 7 bases matching TRBD2. The V and J ends lost 8 bases and 5 bases, in that order; junction bases with no gene match: 15. Germline CDR1 reads MGHDK; CDR2 reads SYGVNS. The CDR3 is 16 residues long. The CDR3 spells CASSEEYGRSDNEQFF. CDR3 DNA sequence: TGTGCCAGCTCCGAAGAGTACGGGAGGTCCGACAATGAGCAGTTCTTC. The complete variable domain, with remaining parts taken from reference TRBV25-1 and TRBJ2-1, reads EADIYQTPRYLVIGTGKKITLECSQTMGHDKMYWYQQDPGMELHLIHYSYGVNSTEKGDLSSESTVSRIRTEHFPLTLESARPSHTSQYLCASSEEYGRSDNEQFFGPGTRLTVL.

The chain couples TRBV9 to TRBJ2-2; D gene uncertain. V was trimmed by 0 bases and J by 1 base, leaving 10 bases between them. CDR1 and CDR2 (germline): SGDLS, YYNGEE. The CDR3 totals 16 residues. The CDR3 sequence is CASSVGIGVNTGELFF. The CDR3 DNA reads TGTGCCAGCAGCGTAGGTATAGGTGTGAACACCGGGGAGCTGTTTTTT.

The CDR3 is CASSLAGLAGVGNIQYF. In DNA, the CDR3 is TGTGCCAGCAGCTTGGCGGGACTAGCGGGAGTCGGAAACATTCAGTACTTC. The chain has TRBV5-4 and TRBJ2-4, with 14 bases identical to TRBD2. Unmatched junction bases numbered 5, after V lost 0 bases and J lost 6 bases. CDR1 and CDR2 (germline): SGHNT, YYREEE (reference sequence). This CDR3 spans 17 amino acids.

The genes are TRBV4-3 and TRBJ1-5; D not resolved. V was cut by 0 bases and J by 1 base, with 7 bases left in between. CDR1 and CDR2 (germline): LGHNA, YSLEER. The CDR3 extends over 15 amino acids. Written as DNA, the CDR3 is TGCGCCAGCAGCCAAGAAAGAGGGAGCAATCAGCCCCAGCATTTT. This gives the protein CASSQERGSNQPQHF.

The genes are TRBV6-2 or TRBV6-3 and TRBJ2-2; 7 bases line up with TRBD1. V lost 5 bases, J lost 0 bases, and 6 bases stayed unmatched. This CDR3 has 16 residues. Per germline, CDR1 MNHEY and CDR2 SVGEGT. The CDR3 reads CASSRTGLPNTGELFF. The CDR3 nucleotides read TGTGCCAGCAGTCGGACAGGCCTTCCGAACACCGGGGAGCTGTTTTTT.

This chain uses TRBV9 with TRBJ2-3; D ambiguous. With 1 base removed from V and 1 base from J, the gap between germline ends came to 10 bases. This CDR3 has 15 amino acids. Germline V gene sequence: CDR1 SGDLS, CDR2 YYNGEE. CDR3 bases: TGTGCCAGCAGCGTAAGCGCTAGGGGCACAGATACGCAGTATTTT. Amino acid sequence: CASSVSARGTDTQYF.

The chain joins TRBV27 to TRBJ2-7; D is unresolved. The CDR3 has 15 residues. V shed 4 bases and J shed 3 bases, with 16 bases lying between them. Germline V lookup: CDR1 MNHEY, CDR2 SMNVEV (reference sequence). CDR3 region: CASSSRPGPSYEQYF. The DNA for the CDR3 is TGTGCCAGCAGTTCCCGACCTGGACCGAGCTACGAGCAGTACTTC.

The chain is built from TRBV30 and TRBJ2-7; 7 bases agree with TRBD2. The CDR3 has 12 residues. The germline gives CDR1 GTSNPN, CDR2 SVGIG (reference sequence). The V gene end was trimmed by 2 bases and the J gene end by 6 bases; junction bases not matched to a gene: 4. For the CDR3, the DNA is TGTGCCTGGAGTCCAACTAGCGCCGAGCAGTACTTC. Translation gives CAWSPTSAEQYF.

This clone was picked up one time. V usage is TRBV19 and J usage is TRBJ2-7; D remains ambiguous. The germline CDR1 and CDR2 sequences are LNHDA and SQIVND (reference sequence). V was clipped by 2 bases and J by 0 bases, with 14 bases between them. There are 16 residues in the CDR3. CDR3 sequence reads: CASSITGGPSSYEQYF. The CDR3 coding sequence is TGTGCCAGTAGTATAACGGGTGGGCCAAGCTCCTACGAGCAGTACTTC. Full variable domain (missing parts from reference TRBV19 and TRBJ2-7): DGGITQSPKYLFRKEGQNVTLSCEQNLNHDAMYWYRQDPGQGLRLIYYSQIVNDFQKGDIAEGYSVSREKKESFPLTVTSAQKNPTAFYLCASSITGGPSSYEQYFGPGTRLTVT.

In this sample, this clone turned up once. V is TRBV9 and J is TRBJ2-2; D gene unclear. Germline CDR1 is SGDLS and CDR2 is YYNGEE. CDR3 length: 14 amino acids. Trimming left V 0 bases short and J 5 bases short, with 8 bases between. In DNA form, the CDR3 reads TGTGCCAGCAGCGTAGCTACCGGGACCGGGGAGCTGTTTTTT. Its protein is CASSVATGTGELFF.

This clone has just one count. The chain joins TRBV29-1 to TRBJ2-6, with D possibly being TRBD2 (5 bases). The V end was cut by 7 bases, the J end by 2 bases, with 6 bases between. This CDR3 is 12 amino acids long. Germline CDR1 and CDR2: SQVTM and ANQGSEA. CDR3 sequence: CSAGAGANVLTF. The CDR3 DNA follows: TGCAGCGCCGGGGCTGGGGCCAACGTCCTGACTTTC.

The chain combines TRBV24-1 with TRBJ1-1; 7 bases match TRBD1. This CDR3 region has 13 residues. In germline, CDR1 is KGHDR, CDR2 SFDVKD. V lost 7 bases and J lost 4; bases outside the gene matches: 5. The CDR3 spells CATSTTGITEAFF. The CDR3 DNA reads as TGTGCCACCAGCACGACAGGGATCACTGAAGCTTTCTTT.

This chain connects TRBV25-1 to TRBJ2-3, with D perhaps TRBD1 (5 bases). V dropped 2 bases and J dropped 6 bases, with 9 bases sitting between them. The germline CDR1 and CDR2 sequences are MGHDK and SYGVNS. The CDR3 runs to 13 residues. The CDR3 region is CASSEQGWDTQYF. CDR3 nucleotide sequence: TGTGCCAGCAGTGAACAGGGTTGGGATACGCAGTATTTT.

This rearrangement joins TRBV3-1 (or the pseudogene TRBV3-2) to TRBJ2-1, with 8 positions matching TRBD1. This CDR3 spans 15 amino acids. The V and J ends lost 6 bases and 8 bases, in that order; junction bases with no gene match: 12. The germline CDR1 and CDR2 sequences are LGHDT and YNNKEL (reference sequence). This CDR3 reads CASSSSRGQFHEQFF. CDR3 DNA sequence: TGTGCCAGCAGTTCTAGCAGGGGGCAATTTCATGAGCAGTTCTTC.

The CDR3 DNA follows: TGCGCCAGCAGCTTGGGGGACCCCGCCACTGAAGCTTTCTTT. This translates into CASSLGDPATEAFF. The chain is built from TRBV5-1 and TRBJ1-1, with D possibly being TRBD1 (5 bases). V was trimmed by 0 bases and J by 4 bases, leaving 10 bases between them. The CDR3 length is 14 residues. Germline V lookup: CDR1 SGHRS, CDR2 YFSETQ.